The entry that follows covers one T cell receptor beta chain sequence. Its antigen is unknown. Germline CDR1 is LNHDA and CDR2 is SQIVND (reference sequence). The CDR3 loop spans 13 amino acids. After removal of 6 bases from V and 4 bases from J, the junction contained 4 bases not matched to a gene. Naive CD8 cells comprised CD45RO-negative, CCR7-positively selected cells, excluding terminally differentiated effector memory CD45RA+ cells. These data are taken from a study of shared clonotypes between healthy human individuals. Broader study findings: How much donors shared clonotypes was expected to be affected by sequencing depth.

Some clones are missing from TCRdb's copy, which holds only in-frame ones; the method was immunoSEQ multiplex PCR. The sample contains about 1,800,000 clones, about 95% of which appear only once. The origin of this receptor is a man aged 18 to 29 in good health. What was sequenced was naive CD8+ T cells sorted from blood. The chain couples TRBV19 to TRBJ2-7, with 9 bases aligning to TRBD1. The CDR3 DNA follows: TGTGCCAGTAGAAGACAGGGGGAGTACGAGCAGTACTTC. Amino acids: CASRRQGEYEQYF.